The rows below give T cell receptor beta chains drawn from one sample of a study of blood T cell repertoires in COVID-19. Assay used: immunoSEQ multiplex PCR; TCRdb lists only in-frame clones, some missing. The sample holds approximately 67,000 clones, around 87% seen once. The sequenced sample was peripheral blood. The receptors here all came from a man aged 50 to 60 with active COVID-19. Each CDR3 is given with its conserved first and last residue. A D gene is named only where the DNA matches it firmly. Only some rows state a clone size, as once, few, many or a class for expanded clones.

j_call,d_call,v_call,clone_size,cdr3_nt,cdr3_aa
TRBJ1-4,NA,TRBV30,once,TGTGCCTGGACCACCGTCGCCCAGGGTGGTGAAAAACTGTTTTTT,CAWTTVAQGGEKLFF
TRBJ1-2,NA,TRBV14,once,TGTGCCAGCAGCCAAGATGGGGGGTCGGTCTATGGCTACACCTTC,CASSQDGGSVYGYTF
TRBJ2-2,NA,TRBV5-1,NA,TGCGCCAGCAGCCGTCTTGGCTGGGCAAACGGGGAGCTGTTTTTT,CASSRLGWANGELFF
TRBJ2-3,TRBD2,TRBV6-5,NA,TGTGCCAGCAGTTATAATGGGCTAGCGGGAGCAGATACGCAGTATTTT,CASSYNGLAGADTQYF
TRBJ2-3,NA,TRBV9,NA,TGTGCCAGCAGCCAGGGGAGGGCCACAGATACGCAGTATTTT,CASSQGRATDTQYF
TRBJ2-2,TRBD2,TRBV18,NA,TGTGCCAGCCTAGGAATAGCGGGAACTACCGCCGGGGAGCTGTTTTTT,CASLGIAGTTAGELFF
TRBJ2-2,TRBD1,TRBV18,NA,TGTGCCAGCTCACCAACAGGGGGCGTTCCCACCGGGGAGCTGTTTTTT,CASSPTGGVPTGELFF
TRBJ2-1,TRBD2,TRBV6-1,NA,TGTGCCAGCAGTGAAGCCGGGGGGGGGAGGCAGTTCTTC,CASSEAGGGRQFF
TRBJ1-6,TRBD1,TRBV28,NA,TGTGCCAGCAGTTCCCCAACAGGGGTGCGGAATTCACCCCTCCACTTT,CASSSPTGVRNSPLHF
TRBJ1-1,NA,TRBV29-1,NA,TGCAGCGTTGAAGGCCAAATTCAGAAAGCTTTCTTT,CSVEGQIQKAFF
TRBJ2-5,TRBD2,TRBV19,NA,TGTGCCAGTAGTATTAGACTAGCGGGATCAGAGACCCAGTACTTC,CASSIRLAGSETQYF
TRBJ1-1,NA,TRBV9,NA,TGTGCCAGCAGCGAGCTAACTGATATTCGCACTGAAGCTTTCTTT,CASSELTDIRTEAFF
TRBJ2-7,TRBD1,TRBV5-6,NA,TGTGCCAGCAGCGTGGGACAGAGTTTCTACGAGCAGTACTTC,CASSVGQSFYEQYF
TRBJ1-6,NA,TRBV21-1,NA,TGTGCCAGCAGCAAAGCCGCGACAGGGGAATTCTCCTATAATTCACCCCTCCACTTT,CASSKAATGEFSYNSPLHF
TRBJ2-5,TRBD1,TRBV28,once,TGTGCCAGCAGTCGACGACAGGGGTTGGGGGAGACCCAGTACTTC,CASSRRQGLGETQYF
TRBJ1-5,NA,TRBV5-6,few,TGTGCCAGCAGCTTGGGCGCTAATCAGCCCCAGCATTTT,CASSLGANQPQHF
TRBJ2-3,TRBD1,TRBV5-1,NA,TGCGCCAGCCGTCGAGGACAGGGGGTCACAGATACGCAGTATTTT,CASRRGQGVTDTQYF
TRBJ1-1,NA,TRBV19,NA,TGTGCCAGTATAAGGGATCATGGAGGAGCTTTCTTT,CASIRDHGGAFF
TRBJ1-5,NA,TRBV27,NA,TGTGCCAGCAGACCTCGACAGGACCCTGGGCCCCAGCATTTT,CASRPRQDPGPQHF
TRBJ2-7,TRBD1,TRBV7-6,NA,TGTGCCAGCAGCTATACCGGGACAGGGGAGTACGAGCAGTACTTC,CASSYTGTGEYEQYF
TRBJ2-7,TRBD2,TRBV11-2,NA,TGTGCCAGCAGCTTTACTAGCGGGAGCGAGTACGAGCAGTACTTC,CASSFTSGSEYEQYF
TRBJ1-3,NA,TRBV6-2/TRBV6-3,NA,TGTGCCAGCAGTTACTCATGGGGCGGAAACACCATATATTTT,CASSYSWGGNTIYF
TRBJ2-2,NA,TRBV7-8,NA,TGTGCCAGCATCCGAGCGACAAGGCGGAACACCGGGGAGCTGTTTTTT,CASIRATRRNTGELFF
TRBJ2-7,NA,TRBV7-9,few,TGTGCCAGCAGCTTATTTGTAGGCCCTCGGGACGAGCAGTACTTC,CASSLFVGPRDEQYF
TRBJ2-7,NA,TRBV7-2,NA,TGTGCCAGCAGCTTTAAGAGTAGCGAGCAGTACTTC,CASSFKSSEQYF
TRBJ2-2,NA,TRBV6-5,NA,TGTGCCAGCAGTTACGCGGGGCGGACCGGGGAGCTGTTTTTT,CASSYAGRTGELFF
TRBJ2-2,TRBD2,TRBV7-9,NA,TGTGCCAGCAGCTCCCCTAGCGGGAGGGTGGTTGACACCGGGGAGCTGTTTTTT,CASSSPSGRVVDTGELFF
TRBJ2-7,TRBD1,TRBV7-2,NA,TGTGCCAGCAGCCCTCGCCGGGACAGGGGGCATGAGCAGTACTTC,CASSPRRDRGHEQYF
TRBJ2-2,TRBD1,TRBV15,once,TGTGCCACCAGCAGAGATCGATTATTGGGGGACAGGGGCACCGGGGAGCTGTTTTTT,CATSRDRLLGDRGTGELFF
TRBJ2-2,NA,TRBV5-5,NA,TGTGCCAGCAGCTTGAGGGGGAACACCGGGGAGCTGTTTTTT,CASSLRGNTGELFF
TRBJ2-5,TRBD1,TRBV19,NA,TGTGCCAGTAGTGACAGGGATGTGGAGACCCAGTACTTC,CASSDRDVETQYF
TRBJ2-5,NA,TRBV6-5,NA,TGTGCCAGCAGAACAGGAAGCCAAGAGACCCAGTACTTC,CASRTGSQETQYF
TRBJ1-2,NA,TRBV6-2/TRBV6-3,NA,TGTGCCAGCAGTCATATGACTACAGCGTACAATGGCTACACCTTC,CASSHMTTAYNGYTF
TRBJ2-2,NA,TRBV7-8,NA,TGTGCCAGCAGCTCGCCCCCCGCAGGGATCACCGGGGAGCTGTTTTTT,CASSSPPAGITGELFF
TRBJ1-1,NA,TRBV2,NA,TGTGCCAGCAGGGACTCAAGGGGGACTGAAGCTTTCTTT,CASRDSRGTEAFF
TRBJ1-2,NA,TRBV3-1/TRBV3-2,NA,TGTGCCAGCAGCCAAGACATAGCGACCCCCCGTTGGGACTATGGCTACACCTTC,CASSQDIATPRWDYGYTF
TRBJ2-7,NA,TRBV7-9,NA,TGTGCCAGCAGCGCCGACAGCCGTCTCTACGAGCAGTACTTC,CASSADSRLYEQYF
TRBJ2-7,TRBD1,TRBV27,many,TGTGCCAGCAGCCCCGCCAGGGGGCTCCACGAGCAGTACTTC,CASSPARGLHEQYF
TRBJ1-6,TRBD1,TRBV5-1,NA,TGCGCCAGCAGCTTACAGGGGAATAATTCACCCCTCCACTTT,CASSLQGNNSPLHF
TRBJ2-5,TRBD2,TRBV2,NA,TGTGCCAGCAGTGCTCGGCTAGCGGGGCAAGAGACCCAGTACTTC,CASSARLAGQETQYF
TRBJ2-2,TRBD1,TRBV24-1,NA,TGTGCCACCAGTGATGTCACAGGGGACACCGGGGAGCTGTTTTTT,CATSDVTGDTGELFF
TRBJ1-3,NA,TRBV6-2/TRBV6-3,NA,TGTGCCAGCAGTTACTGGACTTTCTCCAGCTCTGGAAACACCATATATTTT,CASSYWTFSSSGNTIYF
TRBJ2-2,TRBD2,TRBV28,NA,TGTGCCAGCAGATATAGCGGGAGGGCCGCCGGGGAGCTGTTTTTT,CASRYSGRAAGELFF
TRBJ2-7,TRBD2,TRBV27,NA,TGTGCCAGCAGTCCCGGACTAGCGGGGACCTACGAGCAGTACTTC,CASSPGLAGTYEQYF
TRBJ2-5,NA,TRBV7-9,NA,TGTGCCAGCAGCTCGCTGACTCGGGGGAGTCAAGAGACCCAGTACTTC,CASSSLTRGSQETQYF
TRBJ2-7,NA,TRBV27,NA,TGTGCCAGTAGACGCGGGACAGTCTCCTACGAGCAGTACTTC,CASRRGTVSYEQYF